This entry is about one T cell receptor beta chain. Attachment of unique molecular identifiers to individual cDNA molecules was performed in the library. Using its own MiXCR run on the RACE reads, TCRdb lists one record per CDR3 protein. The table records tens of thousands of distinct CDR3 sequences, approximately 13% of them present only once. Trimming took 2 bases from V and 2 from J, leaving 7 bases between them. This CDR3 region has 13 residues. CDR1 is MDHEN, CDR2 SYDVKM, per germline. The data are from a study of human T cells and chemical hapten exposure. Time point reported: pre-sensitization, week 0. Treatment defined: therapeutic diphenylcyclopropenone sensitization with weekly scalp DPC.

The sequence was collected from a woman aged 25 to 39 with alopecia areata. Some clones in this sample may be carry-over from other donors' samples. The chain is built from TRBV28 and TRBJ2-7; D gene ambiguous. This sample comprised whole blood, obtained in connection with sensitization to the hapten diphenylcyclopropenone (DPC). The CDR3 nucleotides are TGTGCCAGCAGTTTAGGGCCTACCTACGAGCAGTACTTC. Amino acid sequence: CASSLGPTYEQYF.